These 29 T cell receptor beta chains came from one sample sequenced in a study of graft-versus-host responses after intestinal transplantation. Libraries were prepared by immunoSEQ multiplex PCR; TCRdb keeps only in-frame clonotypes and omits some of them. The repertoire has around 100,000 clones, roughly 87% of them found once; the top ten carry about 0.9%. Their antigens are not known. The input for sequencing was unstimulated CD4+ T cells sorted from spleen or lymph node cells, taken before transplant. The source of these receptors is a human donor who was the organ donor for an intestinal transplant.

The CDR3 protein is CARSLAGLDYEQYF. The CDR3 DNA reads TGTGCCAGAAGCTTGGCCGGCCTAGATTACGAGCAGTACTTC. The chain has TRBV5-3 and TRBJ2-7; D is unresolved. TRBV5-3 is annotated as an ORF whose role is uncertain. Trimming took 0 bases from V and 4 from J, leaving 11 bases between them. This CDR3 has 14 amino acids.

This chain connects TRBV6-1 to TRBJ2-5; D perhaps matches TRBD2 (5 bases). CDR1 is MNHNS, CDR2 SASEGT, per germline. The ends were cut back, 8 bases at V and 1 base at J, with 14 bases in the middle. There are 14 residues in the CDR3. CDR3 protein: CASRDGLFQETQYF. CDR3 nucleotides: TGTGCCAGCCGAGATGGACTGTTCCAAGAGACCCAGTACTTC.

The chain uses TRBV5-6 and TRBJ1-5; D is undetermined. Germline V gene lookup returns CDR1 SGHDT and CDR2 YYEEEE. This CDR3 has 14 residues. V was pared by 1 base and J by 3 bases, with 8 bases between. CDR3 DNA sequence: TGTGCCAGCAGCTTGAATCAGTACAATCAGCCCCAGCATTTT. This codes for CASSLNQYNQPQHF.

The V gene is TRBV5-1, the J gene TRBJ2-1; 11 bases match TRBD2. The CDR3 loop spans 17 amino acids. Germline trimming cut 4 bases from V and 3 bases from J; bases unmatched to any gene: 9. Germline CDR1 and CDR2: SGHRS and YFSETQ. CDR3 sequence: CASSALLAGAIYNEQFF. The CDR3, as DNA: TGCGCCAGCAGCGCACTACTAGCGGGGGCGATCTACAATGAGCAGTTCTTC.

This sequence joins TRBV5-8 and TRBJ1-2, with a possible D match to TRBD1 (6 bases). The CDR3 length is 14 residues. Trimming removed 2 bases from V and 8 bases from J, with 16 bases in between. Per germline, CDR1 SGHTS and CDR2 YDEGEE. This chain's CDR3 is CASSFSSGVEGYTF. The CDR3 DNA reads TGTGCCAGCAGCTTTAGCTCAGGGGTAGAGGGCTACACCTTC. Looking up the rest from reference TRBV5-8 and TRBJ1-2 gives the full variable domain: EAGVTQSPTHLIKTRGQQATLRCSPISGHTSVYWYQQALGLGLQFLLWYDEGEERNRGNFPPRFSGRQFPNYSSELNVNALELEDSALYLCASSFSSGVEGYTFGSGTRLTVV.

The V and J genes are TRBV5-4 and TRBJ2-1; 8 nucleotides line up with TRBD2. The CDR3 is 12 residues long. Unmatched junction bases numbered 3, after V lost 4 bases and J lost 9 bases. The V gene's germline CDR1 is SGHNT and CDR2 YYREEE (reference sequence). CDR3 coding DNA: TGTGCCAGCAGCCCGGGGGGGGGTGAGCAGTTCTTC. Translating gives CASSPGGGEQFF.

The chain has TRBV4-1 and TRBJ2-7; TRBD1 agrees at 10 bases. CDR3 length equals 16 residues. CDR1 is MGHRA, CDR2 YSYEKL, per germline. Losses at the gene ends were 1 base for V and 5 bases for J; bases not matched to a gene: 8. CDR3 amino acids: CASSQGRDRGTHEQYF. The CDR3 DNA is TGCGCCAGCAGCCAAGGGCGGGACAGGGGTACCCACGAGCAGTACTTC.

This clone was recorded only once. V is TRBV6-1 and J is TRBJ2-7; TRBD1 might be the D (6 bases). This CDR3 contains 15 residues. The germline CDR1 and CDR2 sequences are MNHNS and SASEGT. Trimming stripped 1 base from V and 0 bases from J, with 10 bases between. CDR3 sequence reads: CASSEETGSSYEQYF. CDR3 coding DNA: TGTGCCAGCAGTGAAGAGACAGGAAGCTCCTACGAGCAGTACTTC.

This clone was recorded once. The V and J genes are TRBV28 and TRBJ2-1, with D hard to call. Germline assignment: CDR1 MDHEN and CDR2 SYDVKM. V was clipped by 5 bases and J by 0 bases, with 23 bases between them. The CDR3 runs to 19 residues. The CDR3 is CASSTQPLLVLSSYNEQFF. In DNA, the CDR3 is TGTGCCAGCAGTACCCAACCGTTGCTCGTACTAAGCTCCTACAATGAGCAGTTCTTC.

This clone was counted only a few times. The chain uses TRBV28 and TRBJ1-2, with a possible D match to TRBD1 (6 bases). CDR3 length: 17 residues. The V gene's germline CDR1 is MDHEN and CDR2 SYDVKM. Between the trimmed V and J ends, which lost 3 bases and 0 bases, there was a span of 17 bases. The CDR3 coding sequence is TGTGCCAGCAGTTTCTCAGGGGCCAGCCCCACTAACTATGGCTACACCTTC. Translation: CASSFSGASPTNYGYTF.

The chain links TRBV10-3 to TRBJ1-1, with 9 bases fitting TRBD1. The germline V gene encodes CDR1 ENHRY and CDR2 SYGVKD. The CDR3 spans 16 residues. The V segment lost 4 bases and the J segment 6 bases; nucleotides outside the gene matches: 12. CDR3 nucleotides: TGTGCCATCAGTGCCCGTCACACAGGGGGCCATTCTGAAGCTTTCTTT. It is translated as CAISARHTGGHSEAFF.

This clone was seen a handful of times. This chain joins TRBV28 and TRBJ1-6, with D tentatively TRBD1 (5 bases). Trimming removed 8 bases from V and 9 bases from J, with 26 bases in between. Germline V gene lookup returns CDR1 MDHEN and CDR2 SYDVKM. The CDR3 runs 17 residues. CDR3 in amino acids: CASREFGLGRGGSPLHF. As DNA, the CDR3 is TGTGCCAGCCGTGAGTTCGGCTTGGGTCGGGGCGGTTCACCCCTCCACTTT.

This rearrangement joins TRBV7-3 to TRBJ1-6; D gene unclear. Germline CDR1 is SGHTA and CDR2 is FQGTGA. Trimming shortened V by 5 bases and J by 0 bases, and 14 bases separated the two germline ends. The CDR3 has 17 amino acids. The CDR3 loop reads CASSPGPRSSYNSPLHF. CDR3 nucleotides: TGTGCCAGCAGCCCAGGACCGAGGAGCTCCTATAATTCACCCCTCCACTTT.

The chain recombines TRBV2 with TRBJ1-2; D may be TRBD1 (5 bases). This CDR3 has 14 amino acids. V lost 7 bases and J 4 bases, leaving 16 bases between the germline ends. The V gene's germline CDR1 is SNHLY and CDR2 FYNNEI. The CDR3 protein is CASMGLGQLYGYTF. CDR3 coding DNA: TGTGCCAGCATGGGGTTGGGGCAGCTCTATGGCTACACCTTC.

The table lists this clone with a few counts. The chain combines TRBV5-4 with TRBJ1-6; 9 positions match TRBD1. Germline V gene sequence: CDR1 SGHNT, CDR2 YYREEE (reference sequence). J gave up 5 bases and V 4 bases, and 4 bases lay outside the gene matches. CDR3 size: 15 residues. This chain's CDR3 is CASSIRQGDNSPLHF. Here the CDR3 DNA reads TGTGCCAGCAGCATTCGACAGGGGGATAATTCACCCCTCCACTTT.

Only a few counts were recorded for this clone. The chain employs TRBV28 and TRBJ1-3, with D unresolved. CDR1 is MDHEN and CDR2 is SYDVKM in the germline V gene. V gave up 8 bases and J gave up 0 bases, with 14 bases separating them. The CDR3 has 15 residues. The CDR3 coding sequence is TGTGCCAGCGGATACTCAGTCGACTCTGGAAACACCATATATTTT. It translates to CASGYSVDSGNTIYF.

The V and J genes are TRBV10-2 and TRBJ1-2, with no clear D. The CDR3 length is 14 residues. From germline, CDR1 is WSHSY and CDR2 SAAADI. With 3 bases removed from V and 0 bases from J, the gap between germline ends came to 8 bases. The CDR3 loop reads CASSDPGTNYGYTF. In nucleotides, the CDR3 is TGCGCCAGCAGTGACCCGGGTACTAACTATGGCTACACCTTC.

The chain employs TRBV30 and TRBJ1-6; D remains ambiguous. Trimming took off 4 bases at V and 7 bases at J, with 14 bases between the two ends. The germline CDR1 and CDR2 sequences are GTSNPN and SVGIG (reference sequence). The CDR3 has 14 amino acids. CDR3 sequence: CAWTAWAANSPLHF. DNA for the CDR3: TGTGCCTGGACGGCCTGGGCGGCGAATTCACCCCTCCACTTT. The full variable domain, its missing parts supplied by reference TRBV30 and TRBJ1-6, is SQTIHQWPATLVQPVGSPLSLECTVEGTSNPNLYWYRQAAGRGLQLLFYSVGIGQISSEVPQNLSASRPQDRQFILSSKKLLLSDSGFYLCAWTAWAANSPLHFGNGTRLTVT.

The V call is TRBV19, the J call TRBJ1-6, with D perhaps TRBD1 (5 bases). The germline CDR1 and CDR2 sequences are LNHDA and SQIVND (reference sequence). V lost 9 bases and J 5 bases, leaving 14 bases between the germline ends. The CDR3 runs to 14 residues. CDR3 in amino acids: CASGYRLDNSPLHF. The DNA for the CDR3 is TGTGCCAGCGGCTACAGGCTTGATAATTCACCCCTCCACTTT. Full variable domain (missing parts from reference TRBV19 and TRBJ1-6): DGGITQSPKYLFRKEGQNVTLSCEQNLNHDAMYWYRQDPGQGLRLIYYSQIVNDFQKGDIAEGYSVSREKKESFPLTVTSAQKNPTAFYLCASGYRLDNSPLHFGNGTRLTVT.

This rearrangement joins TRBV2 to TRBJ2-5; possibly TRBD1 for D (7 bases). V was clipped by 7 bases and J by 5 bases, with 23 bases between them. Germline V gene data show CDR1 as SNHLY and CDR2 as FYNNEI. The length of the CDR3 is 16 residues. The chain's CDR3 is CASIPGLRQGGETQYF. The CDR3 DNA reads TGTGCCAGCATCCCAGGCCTCCGACAGGGAGGCGAGACCCAGTACTTC. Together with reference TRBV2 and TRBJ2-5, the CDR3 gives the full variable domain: EPEVTQTPSHQVTQMGQEVILRCVPISNHLYFYWYRQILGQKVEFLVSFYNNEISEKSEIFDDQFSVERPDGSNFTLKIRSTKLEDSAMYFCASIPGLRQGGETQYFGPGTRLLVL.

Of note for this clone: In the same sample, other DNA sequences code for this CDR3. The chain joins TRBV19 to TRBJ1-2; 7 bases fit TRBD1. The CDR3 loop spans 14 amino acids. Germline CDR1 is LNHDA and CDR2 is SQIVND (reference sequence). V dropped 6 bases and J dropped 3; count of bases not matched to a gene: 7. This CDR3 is CASRNTGTDYGYTF. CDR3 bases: TGTGCCAGTAGAAATACCGGGACAGACTATGGCTACACCTTC.

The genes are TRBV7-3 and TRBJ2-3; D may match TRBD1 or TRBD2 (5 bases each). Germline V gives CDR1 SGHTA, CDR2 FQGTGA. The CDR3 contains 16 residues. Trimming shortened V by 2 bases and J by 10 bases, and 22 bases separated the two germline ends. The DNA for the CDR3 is TGTGCCAGCAGCTTAGATGGGACGGGAACGAACCGGGCGCAGTATTTT. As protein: CASSLDGTGTNRAQYF.

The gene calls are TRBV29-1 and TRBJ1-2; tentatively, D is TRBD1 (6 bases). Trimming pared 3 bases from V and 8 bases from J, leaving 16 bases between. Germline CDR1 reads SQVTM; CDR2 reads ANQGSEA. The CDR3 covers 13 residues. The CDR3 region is CSVEGLAGDGYTF. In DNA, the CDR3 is TGCAGCGTTGAGGGGTTGGCAGGGGACGGCTACACCTTC.

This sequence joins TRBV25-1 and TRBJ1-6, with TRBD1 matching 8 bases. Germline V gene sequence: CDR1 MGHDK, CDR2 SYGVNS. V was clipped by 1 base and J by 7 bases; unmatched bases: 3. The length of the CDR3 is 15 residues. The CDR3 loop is CASSESGTGNSPLHF. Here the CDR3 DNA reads TGTGCCAGCAGTGAATCTGGGACAGGAAATTCACCCCTCCACTTT. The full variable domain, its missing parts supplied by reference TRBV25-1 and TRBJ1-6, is EADIYQTPRYLVIGTGKKITLECSQTMGHDKMYWYQQDPGMELHLIHYSYGVNSTEKGDLSSESTVSRIRTEHFPLTLESARPSHTSQYLCASSESGTGNSPLHFGNGTRLTVT.

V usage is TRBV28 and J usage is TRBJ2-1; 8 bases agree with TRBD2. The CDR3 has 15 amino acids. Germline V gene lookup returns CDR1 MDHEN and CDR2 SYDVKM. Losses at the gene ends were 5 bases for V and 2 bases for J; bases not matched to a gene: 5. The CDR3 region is CASSLSGGAYNEQFF. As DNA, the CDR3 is TGTGCCAGCAGTCTCAGCGGGGGTGCCTACAATGAGCAGTTCTTC.

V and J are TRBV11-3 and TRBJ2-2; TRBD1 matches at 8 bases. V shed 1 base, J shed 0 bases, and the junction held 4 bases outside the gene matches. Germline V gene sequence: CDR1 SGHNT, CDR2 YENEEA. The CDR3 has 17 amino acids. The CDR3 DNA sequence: TGTGCCAGCAGCTTAGGCACGGGACAGGCGAACACCGGGGAGCTGTTTTTT. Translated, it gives CASSLGTGQANTGELFF.

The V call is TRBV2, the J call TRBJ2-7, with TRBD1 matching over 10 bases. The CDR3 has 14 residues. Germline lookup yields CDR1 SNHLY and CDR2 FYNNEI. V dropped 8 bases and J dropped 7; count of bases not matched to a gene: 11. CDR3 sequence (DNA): TGTGCCAGCGACCGGGACAGGGGTTTAGGAGAGCAGTACTTC. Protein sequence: CASDRDRGLGEQYF.

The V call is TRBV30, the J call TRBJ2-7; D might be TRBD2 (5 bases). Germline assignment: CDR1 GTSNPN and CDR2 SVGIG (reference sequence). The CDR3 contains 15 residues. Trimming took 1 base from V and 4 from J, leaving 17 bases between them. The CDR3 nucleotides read TGTGCCTGGAGTGAGGAGGACCCTAACATTTACGAGCAGTACTTC. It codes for CAWSEEDPNIYEQYF.

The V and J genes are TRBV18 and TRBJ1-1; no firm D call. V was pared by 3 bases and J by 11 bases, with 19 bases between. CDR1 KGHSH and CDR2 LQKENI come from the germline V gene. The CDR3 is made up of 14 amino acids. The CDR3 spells CASSPTTGLFGAFF. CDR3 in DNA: TGTGCCAGCTCACCGACTACCGGGCTCTTCGGGGCTTTCTTT.